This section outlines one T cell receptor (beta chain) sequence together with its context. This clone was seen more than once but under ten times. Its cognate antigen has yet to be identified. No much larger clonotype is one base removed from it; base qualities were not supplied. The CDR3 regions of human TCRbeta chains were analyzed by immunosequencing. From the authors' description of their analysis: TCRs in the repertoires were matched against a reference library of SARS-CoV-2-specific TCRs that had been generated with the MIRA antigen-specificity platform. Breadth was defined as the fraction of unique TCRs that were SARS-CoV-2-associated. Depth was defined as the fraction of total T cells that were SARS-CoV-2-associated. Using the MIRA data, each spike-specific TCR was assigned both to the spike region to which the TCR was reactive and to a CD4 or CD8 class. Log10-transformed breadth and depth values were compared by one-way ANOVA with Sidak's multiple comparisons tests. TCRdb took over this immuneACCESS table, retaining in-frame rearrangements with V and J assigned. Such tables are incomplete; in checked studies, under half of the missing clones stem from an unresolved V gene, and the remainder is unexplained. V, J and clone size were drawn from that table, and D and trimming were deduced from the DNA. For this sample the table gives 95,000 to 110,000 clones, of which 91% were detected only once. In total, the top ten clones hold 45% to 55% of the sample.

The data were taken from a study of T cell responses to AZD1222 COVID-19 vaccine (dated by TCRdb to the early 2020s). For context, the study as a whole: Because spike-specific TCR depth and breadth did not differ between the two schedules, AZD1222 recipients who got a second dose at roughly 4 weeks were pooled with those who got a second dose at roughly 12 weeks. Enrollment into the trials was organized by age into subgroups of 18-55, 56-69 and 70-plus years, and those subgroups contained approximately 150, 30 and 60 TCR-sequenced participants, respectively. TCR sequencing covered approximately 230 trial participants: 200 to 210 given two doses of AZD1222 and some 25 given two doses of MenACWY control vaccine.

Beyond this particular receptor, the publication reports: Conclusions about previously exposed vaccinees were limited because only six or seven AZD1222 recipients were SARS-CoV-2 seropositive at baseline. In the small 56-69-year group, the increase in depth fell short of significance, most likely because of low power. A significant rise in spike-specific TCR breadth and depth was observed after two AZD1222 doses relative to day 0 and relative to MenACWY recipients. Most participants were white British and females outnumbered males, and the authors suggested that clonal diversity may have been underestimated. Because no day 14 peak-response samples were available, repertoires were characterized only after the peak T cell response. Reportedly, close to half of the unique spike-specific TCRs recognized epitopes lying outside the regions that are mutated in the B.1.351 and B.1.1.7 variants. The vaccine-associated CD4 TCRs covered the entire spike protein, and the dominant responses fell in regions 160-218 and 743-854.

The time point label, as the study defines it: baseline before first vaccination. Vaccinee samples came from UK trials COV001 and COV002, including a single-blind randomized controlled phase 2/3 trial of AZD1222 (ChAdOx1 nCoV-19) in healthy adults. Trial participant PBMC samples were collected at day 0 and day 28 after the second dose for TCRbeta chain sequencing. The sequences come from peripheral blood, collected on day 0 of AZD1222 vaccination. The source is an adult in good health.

The encoded CDR3 is CASSLRGNLYEQYF. The bases read TGTGCCAGCAGTCTTCGTGGAAACCTCTACGAGCAGTACTTC. Recombination joined TRBV27 with TRBJ2-7; the D gene identity is not certain. The V end loses 5 bases and the J end loses 3 bases, and a stretch of 14 bases separates them. There are 14 amino acids in the CDR3, from cysteine to phenylalanine inclusive. Only CDR3 DNA remains: 42 bases, in frame from the first base. The germline V gene (reference sequence) specifies MNHEY as CDR1 and SMNVEV as CDR2.